These T cell receptor beta chains were read from a single sample in a study of tumor-infiltrating lymphocytes in oesophageal squamous cell carcinoma. TCRdb ran MiXCR on the PCR reads and lists one entry per CDR3 protein. The sample lists just over 15,000 distinct CDR3 sequences; approximately 50% were seen once. The sequencing sample was made of esophageal tumor tissue. The receptors come from a male donor with esophageal squamous cell carcinoma. The CDR3 runs from the conserved cysteine through the conserved F or W. The D gene is left open where the match is weak. Size is omitted from some rows. Given values are once, few, many or a class for expanded clones.

TRBV7-2	TRBD1	.	TRBJ2-1	TGTGCCAGCAGCTTAGGGGGGACAGGGGGCAATGAGCAGTTCTTC	CASSLGGTGGNEQFF
TRBV28	.	once	TRBJ2-1	TGTGCCAGCAGTTTATTCGGGAATGAGCAGTTCTTC	CASSLFGNEQFF
TRBV12-3/TRBV12-4	.	few	TRBJ1-1	TGTGCCAGCAGTTTTAAGTCCTTTGTTGCTTTCTTT	CASSFKSFVAFF
TRBV7-6	.	.	TRBJ2-1	TGTGCCAGCAGCTTAGTTGACCTTCCTTTGGGATCGGATAACTTC	CASSLVDLPLGSDNF
TRBV5-6	.	.	TRBJ2-7	TGTGCCAGCAGCCCAAGACTAGAAACCTACGAGCAGTACTTC	CASSPRLETYEQYF
TRBV6-1	.	many	TRBJ2-3	TGTGCCAGCAGTGCAGAAGTAGATACGCAGTATTTT	CASSAEVDTQYF
TRBV10-3	.	.	TRBJ2-3	TGTGCCATCAATGGCAAGGCAGATACGCAGTATTTT	CAINGKADTQYF
TRBV28	TRBD2	many	TRBJ2-7	TGTGCCAGCAGTGACCCTAGCGGGAGTAGGTACGAGCAGTACTTC	CASSDPSGSRYEQYF
TRBV6-8	.	once	TRBJ2-5	TGTGCCAGCAGTCAATGGCCCCTGGGGACCCAGTACTTC	CASSQWPLGTQYF
TRBV7-2	.	.	TRBJ1-2	TGTGCCAGCAACTATCAACTTTCCGGTGGCTACACCTTC	CASNYQLSGGYTF
TRBV30	.	few	TRBJ1-1	TGTGCCTGGGGGGGGGAAGGGTATCACACTGAAGCTTTCTTT	CAWGGEGYHTEAFF
TRBV10-3	TRBD2	.	TRBJ2-3	TGTGCCATCAGCCTAGGACTAGCGGGAGTTAAGGGGGAGCTGTACTTC	CAISLGLAGVKGELYF
TRBV6-8	.	once	TRBJ2-7	TGTGCCAGCAATCGTGCGAATGAGCAGTACTTC	CASNRANEQYF
TRBV6-1	.	.	TRBJ2-5	TGTGCCAGCCTAAACCGGAAAGGGGAGACCCAGTACTTC	CASLNRKGETQYF
TRBV5-4	TRBD1	many	TRBJ2-7	TGCGCCAGCAGCTGGGGACAGGGGTCCCCCTCCTACGAGCAGTACTTC	CASSWGQGSPSYEQYF
TRBV7-2	.	once	TRBJ2-7	TGTGCCAGCAGCCGCCGACAGGTCTACGAGCAGTACTTC	CASSRRQVYEQYF
TRBV5-1	TRBD2	many	TRBJ2-7	TGCGCCAGCAGCTTGGAGGGCGGGGGTGGTGAGCAGTACTTC	CASSLEGGGGEQYF
TRBV7-2	.	.	TRBJ2-7	TGTGCCAGCAATACAGGGCTTAAAAGATACGAGCAGTACTTC	CASNTGLKRYEQYF
TRBV6-1	.	many	TRBJ1-1	TGTGCCAGCAGGAGGAATGACAGGAGGAACACTGAAGCTTTCTTT	CASRRNDRRNTEAFF
TRBV7-9	TRBD2	.	TRBJ2-1	TGTGCCAGCAGCCCTGGACTAGCGGGGGGAAAGCAGTTCTTC	CASSPGLAGGKQFF
TRBV7-6	.	once	TRBJ2-1	TGTGCCAGCAGCTTAGATAGGGCCGCCAGCGATGAGCAGTTCTTC	CASSLDRAASDEQFF
TRBV6-6	.	.	TRBJ1-3	TGTGCCAGCAGTTCCCGACAGATCTCTGGAAACACCATATATTTT	CASSSRQISGNTIYF
TRBV5-1	.	.	TRBJ2-1	TGCGCCAGCAGCTTGGTGGGGGGCTCCTACAATGAGCAGTTCTTC	CASSLVGGSYNEQFF
TRBV7-2	.	large	TRBJ1-1	TGTGCCAGCAGCTTAGTGCTGGGGGAGAGCACTGAAGCTTTCTTT	CASSLVLGESTEAFF
TRBV7-3	.	.	TRBJ2-3	TGTGCCAGCAGCTTATCACGCACAGATACGCAGTATTTT	CASSLSRTDTQYF
TRBV6-8	.	.	TRBJ2-3	TGTGCCAGCGCATTTTCAGGGGCTAGCCTCGCAGATACGCAGTATTTT	CASAFSGASLADTQYF